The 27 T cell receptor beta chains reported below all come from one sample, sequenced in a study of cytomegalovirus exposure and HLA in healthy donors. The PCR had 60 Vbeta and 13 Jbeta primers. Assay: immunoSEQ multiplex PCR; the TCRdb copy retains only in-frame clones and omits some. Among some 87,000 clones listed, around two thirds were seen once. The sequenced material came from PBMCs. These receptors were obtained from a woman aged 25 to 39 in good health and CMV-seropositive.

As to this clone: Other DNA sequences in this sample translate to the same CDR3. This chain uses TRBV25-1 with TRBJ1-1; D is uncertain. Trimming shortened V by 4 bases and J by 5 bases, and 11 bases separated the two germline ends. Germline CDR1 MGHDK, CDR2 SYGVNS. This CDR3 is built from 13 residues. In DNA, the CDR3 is TGTGCCAGCAGTGCGGGATCAAATACTGAAGCTTTCTTT. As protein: CASSAGSNTEAFF.

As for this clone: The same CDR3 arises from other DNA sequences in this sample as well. The CDR3 reads CASSYFSLDRHTEAFF. CDR3 nucleotides: TGTGCCAGCAGTTACTTTTCCCTGGACAGACACACTGAAGCTTTCTTT. The chain recombines TRBV6-6 with TRBJ1-1; a possible D gene is TRBD1 (6 bases). The CDR3 covers 16 residues. Germline CDR1 and CDR2: MNHNY and SVGAGI (reference sequence). Trimming removed 1 base at V and 3 bases at J, with 15 bases between.

The CDR3 coding sequence is TGTGCCAGCAGCTTGGGACAGGGCTACTACGAGCAGTACTTC. It is translated as CASSLGQGYYEQYF. The rearrangement uses TRBV5-6 and TRBJ2-7; 7 bases agree with TRBD1. There are 14 residues in the CDR3. With V trimmed by 0 bases and J by 3 bases, 3 bases remained unmatched. CDR1 is SGHDT, CDR2 YYEEEE, per germline.

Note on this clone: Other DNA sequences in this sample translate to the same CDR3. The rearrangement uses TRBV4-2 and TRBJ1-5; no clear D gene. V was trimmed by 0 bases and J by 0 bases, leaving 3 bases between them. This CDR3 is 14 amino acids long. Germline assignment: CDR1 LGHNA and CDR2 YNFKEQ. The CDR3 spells CASSQDNSNQPQHF. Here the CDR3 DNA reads TGTGCCAGCAGCCAAGATAATAGCAATCAGCCCCAGCATTTT.

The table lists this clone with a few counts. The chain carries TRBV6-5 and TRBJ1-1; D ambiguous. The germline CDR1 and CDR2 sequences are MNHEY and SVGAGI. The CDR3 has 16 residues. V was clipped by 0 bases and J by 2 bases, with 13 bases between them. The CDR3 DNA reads TGTGCCAGCAGTTACTCGATCAGCAACAGAAACACTGAAGCTTTCTTT. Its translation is CASSYSISNRNTEAFF.

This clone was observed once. CDR3 sequence: CASSPGQGPGNTIYF. The CDR3 nucleotides are TGTGCCAGCTCACCGGGACAGGGACCTGGAAACACCATATATTTT. The gene calls are TRBV18 and TRBJ1-3; 9 bases agree with TRBD1. V shed 3 bases and J 2 bases; nucleotides not matched to a gene: 2. CDR1 and CDR2 from the germline V gene are KGHSH and LQKENI. CDR3 size: 15 residues.

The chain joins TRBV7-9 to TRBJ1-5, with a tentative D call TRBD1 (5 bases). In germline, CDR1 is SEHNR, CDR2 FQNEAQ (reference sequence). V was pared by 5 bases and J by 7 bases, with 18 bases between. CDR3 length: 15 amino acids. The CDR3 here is CASSPLGGVDQPQHF. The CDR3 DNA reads TGTGCCAGCAGCCCTCTTGGAGGGGTGGACCAGCCCCAGCATTTT. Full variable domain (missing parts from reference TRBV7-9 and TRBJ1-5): DTGVSQNPRHKITKRGQNVTFRCDPISEHNRLYWYRQTLGQGPEFLTYFQNEAQLEKSRLLSDRFSAERPKGSFSTLEIQRTEQGDSAMYLCASSPLGGVDQPQHFGDGTRLSIL.

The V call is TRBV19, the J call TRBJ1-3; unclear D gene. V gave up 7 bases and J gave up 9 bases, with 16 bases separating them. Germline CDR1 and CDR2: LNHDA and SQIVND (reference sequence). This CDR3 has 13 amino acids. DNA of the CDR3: TGTGCCAGTAACCCAGGCAGTATCAGCACCATATATTTT. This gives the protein CASNPGSISTIYF.

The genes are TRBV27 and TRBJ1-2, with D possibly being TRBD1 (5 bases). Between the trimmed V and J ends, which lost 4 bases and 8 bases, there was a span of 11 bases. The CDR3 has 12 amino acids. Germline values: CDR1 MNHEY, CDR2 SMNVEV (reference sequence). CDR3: CASSSRGSGYTF. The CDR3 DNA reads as TGTGCCAGCAGTTCGCGGGGCTCCGGCTACACCTTC.

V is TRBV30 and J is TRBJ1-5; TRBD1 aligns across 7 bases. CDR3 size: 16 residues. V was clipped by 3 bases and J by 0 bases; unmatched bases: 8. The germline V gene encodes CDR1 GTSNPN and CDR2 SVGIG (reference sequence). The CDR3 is CAWRPGQTSSNQPQHF. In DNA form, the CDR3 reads TGTGCCTGGAGGCCGGGACAGACCTCTAGCAATCAGCCCCAGCATTTT.

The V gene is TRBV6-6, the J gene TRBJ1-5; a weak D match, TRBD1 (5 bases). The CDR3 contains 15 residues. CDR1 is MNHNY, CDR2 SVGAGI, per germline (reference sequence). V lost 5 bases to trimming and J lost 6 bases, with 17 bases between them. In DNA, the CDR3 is TGTGCCAGCAGTCCTGGGGGGGGTCTGGGTCAGCCCCAGCATTTT. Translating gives CASSPGGGLGQPQHF.

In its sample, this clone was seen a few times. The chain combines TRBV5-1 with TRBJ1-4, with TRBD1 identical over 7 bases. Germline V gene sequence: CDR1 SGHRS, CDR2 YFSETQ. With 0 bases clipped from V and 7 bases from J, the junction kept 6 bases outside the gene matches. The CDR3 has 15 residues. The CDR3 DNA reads TGCGCCAGCAGCTTGGGTGCAGGGGGTGGTGAAAAACTGTTTTTT. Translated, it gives CASSLGAGGGEKLFF.

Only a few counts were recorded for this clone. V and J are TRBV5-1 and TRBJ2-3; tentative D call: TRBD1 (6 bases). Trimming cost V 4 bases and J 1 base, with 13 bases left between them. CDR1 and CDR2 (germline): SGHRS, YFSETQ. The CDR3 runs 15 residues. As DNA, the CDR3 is TGCGCCAGCAGCGGGGGCAGGGTAGGCACAGATACGCAGTATTTT. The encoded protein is CASSGGRVGTDTQYF. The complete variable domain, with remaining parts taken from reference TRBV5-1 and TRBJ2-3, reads KAGVTQTPRYLIKTRGQQVTLSCSPISGHRSVSWYQQTPGQGLQFLFEYFSETQRNKGNFPGRFSGRQFSNSRSEMNVSTLELGDSALYLCASSGGRVGTDTQYFGPGTRLTVL.

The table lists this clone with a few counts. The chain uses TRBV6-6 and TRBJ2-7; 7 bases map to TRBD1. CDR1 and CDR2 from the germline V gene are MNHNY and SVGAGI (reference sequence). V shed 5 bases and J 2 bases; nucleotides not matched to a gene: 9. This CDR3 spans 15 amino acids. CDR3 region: CASSTRQGFTYEQYF. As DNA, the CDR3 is TGTGCCAGCAGTACAAGACAGGGATTCACCTACGAGCAGTACTTC.

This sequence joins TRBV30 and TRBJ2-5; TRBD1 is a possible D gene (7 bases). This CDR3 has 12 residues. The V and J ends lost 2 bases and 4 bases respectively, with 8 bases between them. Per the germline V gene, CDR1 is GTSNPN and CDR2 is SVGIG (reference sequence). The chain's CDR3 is CAWSQGGETQYF. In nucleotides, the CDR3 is TGTGCCTGGAGTCAGGGGGGAGAGACCCAGTACTTC.

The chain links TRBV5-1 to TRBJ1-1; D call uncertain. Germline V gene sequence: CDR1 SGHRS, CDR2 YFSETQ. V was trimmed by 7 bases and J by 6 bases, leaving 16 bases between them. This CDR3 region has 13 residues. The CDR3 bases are TGCGCCAGCCGGTCCTCCCACAGTCCTGAAGCTTTCTTT. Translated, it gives CASRSSHSPEAFF.

This chain's CDR3 is CASSRSGTEFHYNSPLHF. The CDR3 nucleotides are TGTGCCAGCAGTCGATCCGGGACAGAATTCCACTATAATTCACCCCTCCACTTT. The chain combines TRBV27 with TRBJ1-6, with 7 bases lining up with TRBD1. Germline CDR1 MNHEY, CDR2 SMNVEV (reference sequence). Trimming removed 5 bases from V and 3 bases from J; junction bases left unmatched: 13. This CDR3 has 18 amino acids.

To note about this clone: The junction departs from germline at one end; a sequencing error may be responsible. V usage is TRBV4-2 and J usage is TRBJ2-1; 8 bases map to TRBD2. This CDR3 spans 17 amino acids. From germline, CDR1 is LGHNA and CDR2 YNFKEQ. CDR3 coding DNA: TGTGCCGGCAGCCACCCGGCGGGGGGCGTGAATTACAATGAGCAGTTCTTC. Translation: CAGSHPAGGVNYNEQFF.

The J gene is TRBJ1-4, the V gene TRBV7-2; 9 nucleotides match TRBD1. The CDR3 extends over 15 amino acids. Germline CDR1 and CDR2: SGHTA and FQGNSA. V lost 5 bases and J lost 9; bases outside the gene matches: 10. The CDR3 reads CASSLSGDRAQKLFF. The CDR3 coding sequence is TGTGCCAGCAGCCTTAGTGGGGACAGGGCGCAAAAACTGTTTTTT.

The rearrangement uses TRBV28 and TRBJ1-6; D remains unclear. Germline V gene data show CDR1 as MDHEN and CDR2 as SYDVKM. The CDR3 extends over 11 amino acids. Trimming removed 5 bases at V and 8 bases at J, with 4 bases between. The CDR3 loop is CASSGDSPLHF. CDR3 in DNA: TGTGCCAGCAGTGGAGATTCACCCCTCCACTTT.

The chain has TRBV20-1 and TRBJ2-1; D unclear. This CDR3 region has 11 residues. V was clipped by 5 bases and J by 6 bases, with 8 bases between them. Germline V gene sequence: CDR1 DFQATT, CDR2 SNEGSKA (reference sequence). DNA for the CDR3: TGCAGTGCTCTCTCGTTCAATGAGCAGTTCTTC. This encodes CSALSFNEQFF.

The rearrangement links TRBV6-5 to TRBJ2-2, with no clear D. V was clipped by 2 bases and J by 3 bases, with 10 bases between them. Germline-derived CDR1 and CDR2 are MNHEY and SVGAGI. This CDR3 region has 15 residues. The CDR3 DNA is TGTGCCAGCAGTTACGAGGCCAGACACACCGGGGAGCTGTTTTTT. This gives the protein CASSYEARHTGELFF.

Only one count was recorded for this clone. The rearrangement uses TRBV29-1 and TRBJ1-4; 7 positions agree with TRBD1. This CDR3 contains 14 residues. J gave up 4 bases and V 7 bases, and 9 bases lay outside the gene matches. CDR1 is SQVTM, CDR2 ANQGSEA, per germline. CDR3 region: CSGKGTDNNEKLFF. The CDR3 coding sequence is TGCAGCGGGAAGGGGACAGACAATAATGAAAAACTGTTTTTT.

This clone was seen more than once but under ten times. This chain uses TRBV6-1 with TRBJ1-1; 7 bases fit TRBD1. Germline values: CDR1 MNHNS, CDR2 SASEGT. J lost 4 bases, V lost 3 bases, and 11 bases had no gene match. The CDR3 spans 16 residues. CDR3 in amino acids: CASSESPQAGGTEAFF. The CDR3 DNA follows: TGTGCCAGCAGTGAGTCCCCTCAGGCAGGGGGCACTGAAGCTTTCTTT.

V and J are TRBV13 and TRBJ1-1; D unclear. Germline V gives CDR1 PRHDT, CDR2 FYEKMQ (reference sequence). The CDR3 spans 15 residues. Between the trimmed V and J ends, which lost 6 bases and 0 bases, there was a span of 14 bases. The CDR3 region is CASREILQMNTEAFF. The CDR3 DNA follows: TGTGCCAGCAGGGAAATATTACAGATGAACACTGAAGCTTTCTTT.

As DNA, the CDR3 is TGTGCCAGTAGTATCCCAGGGAGGGATCAGCCCCAGCATTTT. It is translated as CASSIPGRDQPQHF. The chain joins TRBV19 to TRBJ1-5; D perhaps matches TRBD1 (5 bases). This CDR3 contains 14 residues. The germline V gene encodes CDR1 LNHDA and CDR2 SQIVND (reference sequence). Trimming left V 3 bases short and J 5 bases short, with 11 bases between.

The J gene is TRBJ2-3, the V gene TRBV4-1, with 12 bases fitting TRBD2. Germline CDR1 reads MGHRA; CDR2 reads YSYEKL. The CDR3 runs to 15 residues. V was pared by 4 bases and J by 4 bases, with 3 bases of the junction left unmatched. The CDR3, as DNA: TGCGCCAGCAGCCCCGGACTAGCGGGACCAGATACGCAGTATTTT. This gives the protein CASSPGLAGPDTQYF.